This T cell receptor beta chain is from a study of graft-versus-host responses after intestinal transplantation. About the study: Recipients across the board were started on anti-thymocyte globulin induction, then kept on tacrolimus and steroids for approximately three years.

Germline values: CDR1 SGDLS, CDR2 YYNGEE. V dropped 4 bases and J dropped 11; count of bases not matched to a gene: 9. CDR3 length equals 14 residues. Study findings and constraints: Early post-transplant HvG declines showed an association with peak circulating GvH clone levels.

The data were produced by immunoSEQ multiplex PCR, yet TCRdb's version contains in-frame clones alone and is incomplete. Among about 100,000 clones listed, 85% to 95% were seen once. Concerning this clone itself: Its cognate antigen is unknown.

The TCR comes from a human donor who received an intestinal transplant. The sample was unstimulated CD8+ T cells sorted from spleen or lymph node cells, taken before intestinal transplant. The chain is built from TRBV9 and TRBJ2-1, with TRBD2 matching over 10 bases. This CDR3 is CASSPSLAGVKQFF. DNA of the CDR3: TGTGCCAGCAGCCCGTCGCTAGCGGGAGTTAAGCAGTTCTTC. The variable domain in full, completed from reference TRBV9 and TRBJ2-1, reads DSGVTQTPKHLITATGQRVTLRCSPRSGDLSVYWYQQSLDQGLQFLIQYYNGEERAKGNILERFSAQQFPDLHSELNLSSLELGDSALYFCASSPSLAGVKQFFGPGTRLTVL.